This entry lists 27 T cell receptor beta chains sequenced from one sample in a study of T cells expressing NK-cell markers (dated by TCRdb to 2020 to 2021). Libraries came from 5' RACE. The sequencing machine was an Illumina HiSeq 2000. Each CDR3 protein sequence appears as one entry after TCRdb reprocessed the reads, and no DNA is included. The sample table records some 440,000 distinct CDR3 sequences. The ten top clones hold roughly 1.4% of the sample. Sequencing was performed on blood T cells: a sorted CD56 or NKG2C T cell subset, CD4+ or CD8+ T cells, or bulk PBMC T cells (not recorded which). The receptors were sampled from a woman aged 45-60 years in good health. Donor details come from another sample of the same person, matched by shared clones.

The chain recombines TRBV27 with TRBJ1-1. The V gene's germline CDR1 is MNHEY and CDR2 SMNVEV (reference sequence). The CDR3 is 14 residues long. The CDR3 is CASSLALELSEAFF.

V usage is TRBV4-1 and J usage is TRBJ2-1; TCRdb's D call, TRBD1, is unchecked because there is no DNA. CDR1 is MGHRA and CDR2 is YSYEKL in the germline V gene. CDR3 length: 16 amino acids. The CDR3 protein is CASSLRGPERYNEQFF.

The chain uses TRBV20-1 and TRBJ2-3; TCRdb's D call of TRBD2 is untestable without DNA. There are 17 residues in the CDR3. CDR1 is DFQATT and CDR2 is SNEGSKA in the germline V gene (reference sequence). The CDR3 sequence is CSAARGLAGSRADTQYF.

The gene calls are TRBV3-1 and TRBJ1-1; the D call from TCRdb, TRBD1, cannot be confirmed without DNA. The CDR3 totals 14 residues. Germline CDR1 LGHDT, CDR2 YNNKEL (reference sequence). The CDR3: CASSQLQGFSEAFF.

The J gene is TRBJ2-1, the V gene TRBV5-1; TCRdb's D gene call, TRBD2, goes unchecked for lack of DNA. This CDR3 has 16 amino acids. Germline V gives CDR1 SGHRS, CDR2 YFSETQ. CDR3 protein: CASSREGLTSGNEQFF.

The chain uses TRBV18 and TRBJ1-1; TCRdb picks TRBD1, but there is no DNA to check that call. CDR3 length equals 15 residues. Germline CDR1 reads KGHSH; CDR2 reads LQKENI. The CDR3 loop reads CASSPPSRDVTEAFF.

This rearrangement joins TRBV25-1 to TRBJ1-5; TCRdb indicates TRBD1, and absent DNA this call remains unverified. Germline CDR1 reads MGHDK; CDR2 reads SYGVNS. The CDR3 spans 16 residues. The chain's CDR3 is CASSASGGLSNQPQHF.

The chain joins TRBV20-1 to TRBJ2-3. The length of the CDR3 is 13 residues. CDR1 and CDR2 from the germline V gene are DFQATT and SNEGSKA (reference sequence). Here the CDR3 reads CSACGRITDTQYF.

The chain has TRBV5-3 and TRBJ1-1. TRBV5-3 is classed as an ORF, of uncertain function. There are 17 residues in the CDR3. The CDR3 spells CARRYEWGRAVNTEAFF.

The chain combines TRBV7-2 with TRBJ2-2; there is no DNA to check the TCRdb D call of TRBD1. Germline assignment: CDR1 SGHTA and CDR2 FQGNSA. CDR3 length: 14 amino acids. CDR3 region: CASSWSRNTGELFF.

The chain couples TRBV27 to TRBJ1-5; TCRdb indicates TRBD1, and absent DNA this call remains unverified. Germline V gene sequence: CDR1 MNHEY, CDR2 SMNVEV (reference sequence). CDR3 length equals 18 residues. This chain's CDR3 is CASSSTQGGLGGNQPQHF.

The genes are TRBV3-1 and TRBJ2-1; no DNA is available, so the TRBD2 call from TCRdb remains unchecked. CDR3 length: 18 residues. Germline values: CDR1 LGHDT, CDR2 YNNKEL (reference sequence). CDR3 loop: CASSPHRGGLAGDGEQFF.

The V gene is TRBV24-1, the J gene TRBJ1-2. CDR1 is KGHDR, CDR2 SFDVKD, per germline. The CDR3 is 13 residues long. The CDR3 spells CATSDFPWEAYTF.

This CDR3 reads CASSFRQVGGNEQFF. V usage is TRBV13 and J usage is TRBJ2-1; TCRdb's D call, TRBD1, is unchecked because there is no DNA. CDR3 length: 15 residues. Germline V gene sequence: CDR1 PRHDT, CDR2 FYEKMQ (reference sequence).

V gene TRBV2 combines with J gene TRBJ2-7; TCRdb calls TRBD1, which cannot be checked without DNA. CDR1 is SNHLY, CDR2 FYNNEI, per germline. The CDR3 is made up of 15 amino acids. The CDR3 spells CASSDPGGGTYEQYF.

The chain carries TRBV11-2 and TRBJ1-1; there is no DNA to check the TCRdb D call of TRBD1. This CDR3 has 14 amino acids. CDR1 and CDR2 (germline): SGHAT, FQNNGV. The CDR3 is CASSPAQGLTEAFF.

The chain couples TRBV3-1 to TRBJ2-1; TCRdb selects TRBD2, and the lack of DNA leaves this call unchecked. The CDR3 covers 16 residues. Germline V gene sequence: CDR1 LGHDT, CDR2 YNNKEL (reference sequence). This chain's CDR3 is CASSQRNPSGRDEQFF.

The chain recombines TRBV7-9 with TRBJ1-5; TCRdb lists TRBD1, though no DNA is available to test this call. Germline V gene sequence: CDR1 SEHNR, CDR2 FQNEAQ (reference sequence). The CDR3 runs 16 residues. The CDR3 reads CASSRWTAYSNQPQHF.

The chain joins TRBV6-2 or TRBV6-3 to TRBJ2-4; the D call from TCRdb, TRBD2, cannot be confirmed without DNA. Germline lookup yields CDR1 MNHEY and CDR2 SVGEGT. There are 17 residues in the CDR3. The CDR3 sequence: CASKSLAGELAKNIQYF.

This chain uses TRBV7-2 with TRBJ2-1; with no DNA, the TCRdb D assignment of TRBD2 cannot be verified. Germline CDR1 SGHTA, CDR2 FQGNSA. The CDR3 totals 15 residues. CDR3 residues: CASSSIAGITNEQFF.

The V gene is TRBV29-1, the J gene TRBJ2-1; TCRdb's D call, TRBD2, is unchecked because there is no DNA. Per the germline V gene, CDR1 is SQVTM and CDR2 is ANQGSEA. CDR3 length: 13 residues. This chain's CDR3 is CSVRREGGNEQFF.

The chain combines TRBV15 with TRBJ1-1. The CDR3 covers 12 residues. CDR1 and CDR2 (germline): LNHNV, YYDKDF (reference sequence). CDR3 amino acids: CATSRDESKAFF. Drawing the rest from reference TRBV15 and TRBJ1-1, the complete variable domain is DAMVIQNPRYQVTQFGKPVTLSCSQTLNHNVMYWYQQKSSQAPKLLFHYYDKDFNNEADTPDNFQSRRPNTSFCFLDIRSPGLGDTAMYLCATSRDESKAFFGQGTRLTVV.

This sequence joins TRBV6-5 and TRBJ2-1; TCRdb indicates TRBD1, and absent DNA this call remains unverified. CDR3 length: 14 amino acids. Per germline, CDR1 MNHEY and CDR2 SVGAGI. The CDR3 loop is CASYFNPGSNEQFF.

The V gene is TRBV4-1, the J gene TRBJ2-3; the D gene TCRdb calls, TRBD1, cannot be checked with no DNA. CDR1 is MGHRA, CDR2 YSYEKL, per germline. The CDR3 length is 16 residues. This CDR3 is CASSPSIGQGGDTQYF.

This chain links TRBV5-1 with TRBJ1-4. CDR1 is SGHRS and CDR2 is YFSETQ in the germline V gene. The CDR3 is 14 amino acids. The CDR3 loop reads CASRNRVANEKLFF.

This chain uses TRBV4-2 with TRBJ2-5; TCRdb lists TRBD2, though no DNA is available to test this call. The germline V gene encodes CDR1 LGHNA and CDR2 YNFKEQ. This CDR3 contains 18 residues. CDR3 sequence: CASSQDPAAGGSQETQYF.

The chain carries TRBV3-1 and TRBJ2-7; absent DNA, TCRdb's TRBD1 call cannot be checked. From germline, CDR1 is LGHDT and CDR2 YNNKEL (reference sequence). CDR3 size: 14 residues. The CDR3 region is CASSLRGGQEEQYF.